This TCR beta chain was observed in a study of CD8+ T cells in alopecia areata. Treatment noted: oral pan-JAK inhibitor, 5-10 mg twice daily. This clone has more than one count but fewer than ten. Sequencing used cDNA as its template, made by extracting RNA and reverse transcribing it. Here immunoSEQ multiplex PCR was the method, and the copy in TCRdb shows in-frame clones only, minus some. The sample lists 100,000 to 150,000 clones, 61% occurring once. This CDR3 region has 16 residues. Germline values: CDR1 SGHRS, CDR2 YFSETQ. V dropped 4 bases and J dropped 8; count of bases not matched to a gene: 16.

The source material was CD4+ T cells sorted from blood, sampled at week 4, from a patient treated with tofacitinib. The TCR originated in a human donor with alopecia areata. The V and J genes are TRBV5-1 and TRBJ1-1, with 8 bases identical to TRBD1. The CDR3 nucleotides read TGCGCCAGCAGCGACCAGCGACAGGGGCAATCTAGGGAAGCTTTCTTT. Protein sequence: CASSDQRQGQSREAFF.